This TCR beta chain emerged from a study of response to subunit inactivated influenza vaccine. Per the germline V gene, CDR1 is MNHNS and CDR2 is SASEGT. V gave up 5 bases and J gave up 1 base; unmatched junction bases: 10. The CDR3 spans 16 residues. TCRdb fed the RT-PCR reads into MiXCR, producing one record per CDR3 protein. The sample lists under 850,000 distinct CDR3 sequences, about 18% seen once, with roughly a tenth in the top ten. Sequenced here: PBMCs from blood, sampled about 5 days after vaccination. V gene TRBV6-1 combines with J gene TRBJ1-1; 7 bases map to TRBD1. The source of this sequence is a man aged 45-60 years who received an inactivated influenza vaccine. The CDR3 reads CASSPIRGSRNTEAFF. DNA for the CDR3: TGTGCCAGCAGTCCGATCAGGGGGTCGAGGAACACTGAAGCTTTCTTT.